Listed below are T cell receptor beta chains from one sample, sequenced in a study of vaccination and CD4 T cells after COVID-19. For these TCRs, the target antigens are not known. TCRdb reprocessed the PCR reads via MiXCR and lists one record per CDR3 protein. The sample lists some 19,000 distinct CDR3 sequences, around 41% seen once, with around an eighth in the top ten. What was sequenced was cultured CD4+ T cells from blood. The receptors originated from a human donor with COVID-19. CDR3s include the opening cysteine and the closing phenylalanine or tryptophan. A D gene is named only where the DNA matches it firmly. Only some rows state a clone size, as once, few, many or a class for expanded clones.

d_call,clone_size,v_call,j_call,cdr3_nt,cdr3_aa
TRBD1,-,TRBV19,TRBJ1-5,TGTGCCAGTAGTATAGTTGGACAGGGGATGGATTATAGCAATCAGCCCCAGCATTTT,CASSIVGQGMDYSNQPQHF
-,few,TRBV20-1,TRBJ1-2,TGCAGTGCTAGAGACGGACAGTTCGTTGGCTACACCTTC,CSARDGQFVGYTF
-,-,TRBV6-1,TRBJ2-5,TGTGCCAGCAGTGATAGCAGGGCTGAGACCCAGTACTTC,CASSDSRAETQYF
-,-,TRBV19,TRBJ2-5,TGTGCCAGTAGTCAAAGACTAGAGGGGACCCAGTACTTC,CASSQRLEGTQYF
-,-,TRBV5-4,TRBJ2-2,TGTGCCAGCAGTCGCGGGACGAGGAACACCGGGGAGCTGTTTTTT,CASSRGTRNTGELFF
-,-,TRBV20-1,TRBJ2-6,TGCAGTGCTAGAAGCCGTTCCGGGGCCAACGTCCTGACTTTC,CSARSRSGANVLTF
TRBD1,few,TRBV7-8,TRBJ2-5,TGTGCCAGCAGCTCGGGACAGGGCCCGCAAGAGACCCAGTACTTC,CASSSGQGPQETQYF
-,-,TRBV5-4,TRBJ1-1,TGTGCCAGCAGCTTATCATTGACAGTGAACACTGAAGCTTTCTTT,CASSLSLTVNTEAFF
-,-,TRBV9,TRBJ1-1,TGTGCCAGCAGCCCTCCCGGACAGCTTGAAGCTTTCTTT,CASSPPGQLEAFF
-,-,TRBV7-9,TRBJ1-1,TGTGCCAGCAGCTTAGCCGAGAACACTGAAGCTTTCTTT,CASSLAENTEAFF
-,-,TRBV19,TRBJ2-5,TGTGCCAGTAGTATTGGGTTAGCGAGTGAGACCCAGTACTTC,CASSIGLASETQYF
TRBD1,-,TRBV19,TRBJ1-5,TGTGCCAGTAGTTCCGGACAGGGCTACAATCAGCCCCAGCATTTT,CASSSGQGYNQPQHF
TRBD1,few,TRBV6-9,TRBJ2-2,TGTGCCAGCAGTCCCTCCCCCCCCGGGACAGGGTCCCCCGGGGAGCTGTTTTTT,CASSPSPPGTGSPGELFF
-,-,TRBV18,TRBJ2-5,TGTGCCAGCTCACCACGCACAGTTCAAGAGACCCAGTACTTC,CASSPRTVQETQYF
TRBD1,-,TRBV10-3,TRBJ2-7,TGTGCCAGCTCCGACAGGGCTCTCGAGCAGTACTTC,CASSDRALEQYF
-,-,TRBV7-2,TRBJ1-6,TGTGCCACTCTCCCCCTGGGTGGGACCCTCCACTTT,CATLPLGGTLHF
-,-,TRBV6-2/TRBV6-3,TRBJ2-7,TGTGCCAGCAGTTACTCAATCGAAGCCGGGACAAAGCGCTTCGAGCAGTACTTC,CASSYSIEAGTKRFEQYF
-,-,TRBV20-1,TRBJ2-4,TGCAGTGCTAGCCCCGCGCTGGCCAAAAACATTCAGTACTTC,CSASPALAKNIQYF
TRBD2,-,TRBV20-1,TRBJ2-2,TGCAGTGCCCTAGCGGGGGTTAACACCGGGGAGCTGTTTTTT,CSALAGVNTGELFF
-,few,TRBV11-2,TRBJ1-2,TGTGCCAGCAGCTTAGACAGAAGTTCCTATGGCTACACCTTC,CASSLDRSSYGYTF
-,-,TRBV20-1,TRBJ1-1,TGCAGTGCTAGTTCGGGGGTCGTCACTGAAGCTTTCTTT,CSASSGVVTEAFF
-,-,TRBV12-3/TRBV12-4,TRBJ1-3,TGTGCCAGCAGTCCGTTTCACTCAGGGGCCTCTGGAAACACCATATATTTT,CASSPFHSGASGNTIYF
TRBD2,-,TRBV5-1,TRBJ2-5,TGCGCCAGCAGCTTGGGCCCCGGGGGGGGGAAAGAGACCCAGTACTTC,CASSLGPGGGKETQYF
TRBD2,-,TRBV7-8,TRBJ2-3,TGTGCCAGCAGCTACGCGGGGGGCACAGATACGCAGTATTTT,CASSYAGGTDTQYF
-,few,TRBV7-7,TRBJ2-1,TGTGCTAGCAGCTTAGCGACGGGGGGCATAGATGAGCAGTTCTTC,CASSLATGGIDEQFF
-,-,TRBV2,TRBJ2-3,TGTGCCAGCAGTGAATGGAGCCAGTATTTT,CASSEWSQYF
-,few,TRBV30,TRBJ2-5,TGTGCCTGGAGGCCTGGCGGGGAGACCCAGTACTTC,CAWRPGGETQYF
-,-,TRBV19,TRBJ1-3,TGTGCCAGTAGTATGTGGCGGAACTCTGGAAACACCATATATTTT,CASSMWRNSGNTIYF
TRBD1,-,TRBV10-2,TRBJ2-2,TGCGCCAGCAGTGGGGACAGGGGGTTAACCGGGGAGCTGTTTTTT,CASSGDRGLTGELFF
-,-,TRBV7-8,TRBJ1-2,TGTGCCAGCAGCTCGGAGGGGGGGATAGTTAACTATGGCTACACCTTC,CASSSEGGIVNYGYTF
-,-,TRBV20-1,TRBJ2-7,TGCAGTGCTCCAAGGGGGGGCCCGGGCGAGCAGTACTTC,CSAPRGGPGEQYF
-,few,TRBV12-3/TRBV12-4,TRBJ1-2,TGTGCCAGCAGTCAGCATGGCCAGGGCTATGGCTACACCTTC,CASSQHGQGYGYTF
-,-,TRBV7-3,TRBJ1-1,TGTGCCAGCAGCTTAGGGGGCCGCACTGAAGCTTTCTTT,CASSLGGRTEAFF
-,few,TRBV7-2,TRBJ1-1,TGTGCCAGCAGCCAACAGGGTTTAGGTGAAGCTTTCTTT,CASSQQGLGEAFF
-,few,TRBV6-1,TRBJ2-2,TGTGCCACAAGGGTAGGGGTGAACACCGGGGAGCTGTTTTTT,CATRVGVNTGELFF
-,-,TRBV20-1,TRBJ1-1,TGCAGTGCCCCTGACGGGGGGGTGAACACTGAAGCTTTCTTT,CSAPDGGVNTEAFF
-,-,TRBV30,TRBJ1-2,TGTGCCTGGAGTCCTCTAGGGGAGCCTAACTATGGCTACACCTTC,CAWSPLGEPNYGYTF
-,-,TRBV20-1,TRBJ2-7,TGCAGTGCCACCCCTTTCCCGGGGGGCGCCTACGAGCAGTACTTC,CSATPFPGGAYEQYF
TRBD2,few,TRBV19,TRBJ2-3,TGTGCCAGTAGTATGGGAGGGAGCACAGATACGCAGTATTTT,CASSMGGSTDTQYF
TRBD1,-,TRBV6-2/TRBV6-3,TRBJ2-2,TGTGTCAGCAGTACGACAGGGAAACGAACCGGGGAGCTGTTTTTT,CVSSTTGKRTGELFF
TRBD2,-,TRBV19,TRBJ2-1,TGTGCCAGTAGTCCGGGGGCCTTTAGCGGGGGGGCCGACTACAATGAGCAGTTCTTC,CASSPGAFSGGADYNEQFF
-,-,TRBV11-1,TRBJ2-7,TGTGCCAGCAGCCAAAGGTGGGTTGACGAGCAGTACTTC,CASSQRWVDEQYF
-,-,TRBV6-1,TRBJ1-1,TGTGCCAGCAGTGAAAGAACAGCTGAAGCTTTCTTT,CASSERTAEAFF
-,-,TRBV5-6,TRBJ1-2,TGTGCCAGCAGCCAGGATGACAGGAACTATGGCTACACCTTC,CASSQDDRNYGYTF
-,-,TRBV25-1,TRBJ2-1,TGTGCCAGCAGTGGAGGGGGTGCCGGCAATGAGCAGTTCTTC,CASSGGGAGNEQFF
-,-,TRBV6-1,TRBJ1-5,TGTGCCAGCACCGAGACACATAGCAATCAGCCCCAGCATTTT,CASTETHSNQPQHF
-,-,TRBV19,TRBJ1-1,TGTGCCAGTAGTTTTAGGGGGTCCGGCACTGAAGCTTTCTTT,CASSFRGSGTEAFF
-,few,TRBV19,TRBJ2-3,TGTGCCGCCGGGACCACAGATACGCAGTATTTT,CAAGTTDTQYF
TRBD1,-,TRBV2,TRBJ2-1,TGTGCCAGTATCCGGGACAGGGAAAGGGGGACCGATGAGCAGTTCTTC,CASIRDRERGTDEQFF
-,-,TRBV6-1,TRBJ1-1,TGTGCCAGCTTCCAGGGGAGGACTGAAGCTTTCTTT,CASFQGRTEAFF
-,-,TRBV19,TRBJ1-2,TGTGTCAGTAGTATTGGAAACAGGGTCTATGGCTACACCTTC,CVSSIGNRVYGYTF
-,-,TRBV12-3/TRBV12-4,TRBJ2-2,TGTGCCAGCAGCTTACGGGGTACCGGGGAGCTGTTTTTT,CASSLRGTGELFF
TRBD1,-,TRBV7-9,TRBJ1-1,TGTGCCAGCGGCCAGGGGGGTGGTAGGACTGAAGCTTTCTTT,CASGQGGGRTEAFF
TRBD2,-,TRBV10-2,TRBJ2-5,TGCGCCACTCACCCTAGCGGGGGTACTCAAGAGACCCAGTACTTC,CATHPSGGTQETQYF
TRBD1,-,TRBV7-2,TRBJ2-1,TGTGCCAGTAGCGGGTTGAGACAGGGGGGTAATGAGCAGTTCTTC,CASSGLRQGGNEQFF
-,few,TRBV30,TRBJ2-4,TGTGCCTGGGGGAAGGCCAGCGCCAAAAACATTCAGTACTTC,CAWGKASAKNIQYF
-,few,TRBV6-5,TRBJ1-2,TGTGCCAGCAGTTACTCGCCGATTACTAACTATGGCTACACCTTC,CASSYSPITNYGYTF
-,-,TRBV10-1,TRBJ2-5,TGCGCCAGCAGTGCGGATAACTCACTTCAAGAGACCCAGTACTTC,CASSADNSLQETQYF
TRBD2,-,TRBV7-2,TRBJ2-2,TGTGCCAGCAGGGCTACTAGCGGGGGGCTCACCGGGGAGCTGTTTTTT,CASRATSGGLTGELFF